One sample yielded the 30 T cell receptor beta chains listed below, sequenced in a study of cytomegalovirus exposure and HLA in healthy donors. The PCR had 60 Vbeta and 13 Jbeta primers. Sequencing used immunoSEQ multiplex PCR; TCRdb keeps in-frame clones, though not all of them. This sample has 150,000 to 200,000 clones, with around three quarters found just once. The sequencing sample was made of PBMCs. The receptor set was obtained from a man aged 40-50 years in good health and CMV-seronegative.

The rearrangement joins TRBV2 to TRBJ2-1; D is unresolved. The CDR3 covers 11 residues. The germline gives CDR1 SNHLY, CDR2 FYNNEI. The ends were cut back, 0 bases at V and 9 bases at J, with 3 bases in the middle. The CDR3 DNA follows: TGTGCCAGCAGTGAAGCACTTGAGCAGTTCTTC. Translation: CASSEALEQFF.

J is TRBJ1-1 and V is TRBV15; unclear D gene. Looked up from germline, CDR1 is LNHNV and CDR2 is YYDKDF (reference sequence). The CDR3 runs to 14 residues. Trimming pared 0 bases from V and 1 base from J, leaving 6 bases between. The CDR3 DNA follows: TGTGCCACCAGCAGAGACTCCAGGAACACTGAAGCTTTCTTT. The encoded protein is CATSRDSRNTEAFF. Complete variable domain (other parts from reference TRBV15 and TRBJ1-1): DAMVIQNPRYQVTQFGKPVTLSCSQTLNHNVMYWYQQKSSQAPKLLFHYYDKDFNNEADTPDNFQSRRPNTSFCFLDIRSPGLGDTAMYLCATSRDSRNTEAFFGQGTRLTVV.

The rearrangement links TRBV4-1 to TRBJ1-1, with 7 bases that match TRBD1. V shed 0 bases and J 4 bases; nucleotides not matched to a gene: 2. The germline V gene has CDR1 MGHRA and CDR2 YSYEKL. CDR3 length: 14 residues. The CDR3 reads CASSQEAGGTEAFF. Written as DNA, the CDR3 is TGCGCCAGCAGCCAAGAAGCAGGGGGCACTGAAGCTTTCTTT.

The chain combines TRBV7-8 with TRBJ2-7; D gene ambiguous. The V and J ends lost 1 base and 3 bases respectively, with 10 bases between them. Per germline, CDR1 SGHVS and CDR2 FQNEAQ. The CDR3 length is 14 residues. For the CDR3, the DNA is TGTGCCAGCAGCTTAGTAGGCGGAATCTACGAGCAGTACTTC. This codes for CASSLVGGIYEQYF.

This chain joins TRBV21-1 and TRBJ2-7; the table assigns TRBD1, which was not confirmed against the DNA. TRBV21-1 is a recognized pseudogene. The CDR3 totals 20 residues. This CDR3 reads CASSRPAKGQLPGHSYEQYF. In DNA form, the CDR3 reads TGTGCCAGCAGCAGACCCGCCAAGGGACAGCTCCCGGGGCATTCCTACGAGCAGTACTTC.

The chain is built from TRBV6-6 and TRBJ1-5, with unresolved D. This CDR3 is built from 13 residues. Germline loops: CDR1 MNHNY, CDR2 SVGAGI (reference sequence). The V gene lost 0 bases and the J gene lost 4 bases, with 4 bases spanning the gap. CDR3 sequence (DNA): TGTGCCAGCAGTTACTCGAGTAATCAGCCCCAGCATTTT. It encodes CASSYSSNQPQHF.

This clone showed up just a few times. The rearrangement uses TRBV11-3 and TRBJ2-7, with a weak D call TRBD2 (5 bases). V was trimmed by 6 bases and J by 6 bases, leaving 12 bases between them. The CDR3 runs to 12 residues. The germline gives CDR1 SGHNT, CDR2 YENEEA. CDR3 sequence reads: CASSPDFLEQYF. CDR3 nucleotides: TGTGCCAGCAGTCCGGACTTTCTCGAGCAGTACTTC.

The gene calls are TRBV5-1 and TRBJ2-2; 8 positions agree with TRBD1. The junction had 5 bases not matched to a gene; V was cut back by 5 bases and J by 2 bases. The CDR3 sequence is 15 residues long. Per germline, CDR1 SGHRS and CDR2 YFSETQ. CDR3 DNA: TGCGCCAGCAGACAGGGGGGCCGTAACACCGGGGAGCTGTTTTTT. Protein sequence: CASRQGGRNTGELFF.

The chain is built from TRBV7-2 and TRBJ2-4, with 11 nucleotides matching TRBD2. CDR1 is SGHTA and CDR2 is FQGNSA in the germline V gene. Trimming took 4 bases from V and 4 from J; bases not matched to a gene: 9. The CDR3 has 17 residues. CDR3 loop: CASSSHSRTSGKNIQYF. The DNA of the CDR3 is TGTGCCAGCAGCTCTCATTCCAGGACTAGCGGGAAAAACATTCAGTACTTC. Based on the CDR3 plus reference TRBV7-2 and TRBJ2-4, the full variable domain is GAGVSQSPSNKVTEKGKDVELRCDPISGHTALYWYRQSLGQGLEFLIYFQGNSAPDKSGLPSDRFSAERTGGSVSTLTIQRTQQEDSAVYLCASSSHSRTSGKNIQYFGAGTRLSVL.

This chain joins TRBV6-6 and TRBJ2-2, with D possibly TRBD1 on 6 matching bases. Germline CDR1 MNHNY, CDR2 SVGAGI (reference sequence). Trimming stripped 6 bases from V and 1 base from J, with 9 bases between. The CDR3 is made up of 14 amino acids. CDR3: CASRPGQNTGELFF. CDR3 in DNA: TGTGCCAGCAGGCCGGGACAGAACACCGGGGAGCTGTTTTTT.

The J gene is TRBJ1-6, the V gene TRBV4-3; D ambiguous. Germline V gene data show CDR1 as LGHNA and CDR2 as YSLEER. The CDR3 consists of 14 residues. V gave up 3 bases and J gave up 11 bases, with 14 bases separating them. CDR3 sequence: CASSQTGVEAPLHF. The CDR3, as DNA: TGCGCCAGCAGCCAGACCGGGGTCGAGGCACCCCTCCACTTT.

The V gene is TRBV6-5, the J gene TRBJ1-1, with TRBD1 matching 7 bases. CDR3 length equals 14 residues. Germline V gene lookup returns CDR1 MNHEY and CDR2 SVGAGI. J lost 3 bases, V lost 5 bases, and 6 bases had no gene match. In nucleotides, the CDR3 is TGTGCCAGCAGTACGGGACAGCTCTACACTGAAGCTTTCTTT. Translated, it gives CASSTGQLYTEAFF.

CDR3 protein: CASARGTGELFF. The DNA of the CDR3 is TGTGCCAGCGCCCGAGGCACCGGGGAGCTGTTTTTT. This chain connects TRBV9 to TRBJ2-2, with no clear D. This CDR3 comprises 12 residues. The V gene lost 7 bases and the J gene lost 4 bases, with 8 bases spanning the gap. Germline CDR1 SGDLS, CDR2 YYNGEE.

This chain connects TRBV2 to TRBJ1-6, with 7 bases fitting TRBD1. The CDR3 is 18 amino acids. Germline CDR1 is SNHLY and CDR2 is FYNNEI. The ends lost 0 bases at V and 10 bases at J; junction bases unmatched: 15. CDR3 in amino acids: CASSEARVRGQRRSPLHF. The CDR3 DNA reads as TGTGCCAGCAGTGAAGCAAGGGTTCGGGGACAGCGTAGGTCACCCCTCCACTTT.

The rearrangement uses TRBV25-1 and TRBJ1-2, with TRBD1 as a possible D gene (5 bases). This CDR3 is built from 13 residues. The germline gives CDR1 MGHDK, CDR2 SYGVNS. V was trimmed by 2 bases and J by 5 bases, leaving 9 bases between them. The CDR3 protein is CASSETGGYGYTF. The CDR3 nucleotides read TGTGCCAGCAGTGAAACCGGGGGATATGGCTACACCTTC.

This chain connects TRBV4-3 to TRBJ2-7; possible D gene TRBD2, 7 bases. This CDR3 region has 17 residues. Germline assignment: CDR1 LGHNA and CDR2 YSLEER. V dropped 3 bases and J dropped 6 bases, with 24 bases sitting between them. In DNA, the CDR3 is TGCGCCAGCAGCCAGACAATGGGGGCTGGGGGGGTATCCGAGCAGTACTTC. This translates into CASSQTMGAGGVSEQYF.

The J gene is TRBJ2-7, the V gene TRBV10-3; 8 bases fit TRBD1. CDR3 length: 13 residues. Germline V gives CDR1 ENHRY, CDR2 SYGVKD. V lost 7 bases, J lost 6 bases, and 8 bases stayed unmatched. For the CDR3, the DNA is TGTGCCATCAATAAAGACAGGGGACCCGAGCAGTACTTC. Translated, it gives CAINKDRGPEQYF.

This clone occurred once. V gene TRBV6-1 combines with J gene TRBJ2-5; 12 bases line up with TRBD1. The tail of the sequence fits TRBJ2-7 better, so the J call may be wrong. The CDR3 runs 16 residues. The germline gives CDR1 MNHNS, CDR2 SASEGT. CDR3 loop: CASSATGTGGRYEQYF. The CDR3 DNA sequence: TGTGCCAGCAGTGCCACCGGGACAGGGGGCAGGTACGAGCAGTACTTC.

The V call is TRBV11-3, the J call TRBJ2-5, with D possibly matching TRBD2 (6 bases). The CDR3 is 14 amino acids. The germline gives CDR1 SGHNT, CDR2 YENEEA. V lost 4 bases and J lost 1, with 10 bases in between. The CDR3 region has the DNA TGTGCCAGCAGCTCCCGGGAGACCCAAGAGACCCAGTACTTC. It is translated as CASSSRETQETQYF.

The genes are TRBV5-1 and TRBJ2-3; 7 positions agree with TRBD1. The CDR3 covers 15 residues. Germline trimming cut 4 bases from V and 1 base from J; bases unmatched to any gene: 6. CDR1 and CDR2 (germline): SGHRS, YFSETQ. The DNA for the CDR3 is TGCGCCAGCAGCCTCTCTACAGGGGGCACAGATACGCAGTATTTT. Translation gives CASSLSTGGTDTQYF.

The genes are TRBV19 and TRBJ2-1, with 10 positions matching TRBD1. The ends lost 1 base at V and 4 bases at J; junction bases unmatched: 4. The length of the CDR3 is 16 residues. Germline values: CDR1 LNHDA, CDR2 SQIVND (reference sequence). The CDR3 sequence is CASSIGRQGAYNEQFF. CDR3 coding DNA: TGTGCCAGTAGTATAGGTCGACAGGGGGCATACAATGAGCAGTTCTTC.

The chain employs TRBV29-1 and TRBJ1-2; 7 nucleotides align to TRBD1. V shed 6 bases and J 1 base; nucleotides not matched to a gene: 8. Germline CDR1 and CDR2: SQVTM and ANQGSEA. The CDR3 has 14 amino acids. CDR3 DNA sequence: TGCAGCGTAACGACAGGGTGGGTTAACTATGGCTACACCTTC. Its protein product is CSVTTGWVNYGYTF.

This clone was seen a single time. V is TRBV9 and J is TRBJ1-2, with D hard to call. Deletions cut 4 bases from V and 5 bases from J, with 18 bases between. The germline gives CDR1 SGDLS, CDR2 YYNGEE. CDR3 size: 15 residues. Here the CDR3 DNA reads TGTGCCAGCAGCTCACGAGGGCGGACCGAGTATGGCTACACCTTC. It translates to CASSSRGRTEYGYTF.

The genes are TRBV6-6 and TRBJ2-4, with 11 bases that match TRBD2. The ends lost 3 bases at V and 3 bases at J; junction bases unmatched: 4. CDR1 and CDR2 from the germline V gene are MNHNY and SVGAGI (reference sequence). The CDR3 is 16 amino acids. DNA for the CDR3: TGTGCCAGCAGTTATGTGCTAGCGGGGGGCAAAAACATTCAGTACTTC. It encodes CASSYVLAGGKNIQYF.

V usage is TRBV6-5 and J usage is TRBJ1-5; TRBD1 matches 8 bases. CDR1 is MNHEY and CDR2 is SVGAGI in the germline V gene. Trimming at V came to 5 bases and at J to 6 bases, leaving 6 bases not matched to a gene. This CDR3 comprises 14 residues. In DNA, the CDR3 is TGTGCCAGCAGTCGGACAGGGCCCTCTCAGCCCCAGCATTTT. Protein product: CASSRTGPSQPQHF.

The chain links TRBV11-2 to TRBJ2-7; 9 nucleotides line up with TRBD1. The CDR3 sequence is 14 residues long. The V gene end was trimmed by 5 bases and the J gene end by 2 bases; junction bases not matched to a gene: 4. Per germline, CDR1 SGHAT and CDR2 FQNNGV. As DNA, the CDR3 is TGTGCCAGCAGCGCCGGGACAGGGACCTACGAGCAGTACTTC. Amino acid sequence: CASSAGTGTYEQYF.

The rearrangement links TRBV4-3 to TRBJ1-2; 7 bases align to TRBD1. The CDR3 length is 14 residues. Per germline, CDR1 LGHNA and CDR2 YSLEER. The V gene end was trimmed by 4 bases and the J gene end by 6 bases; junction bases not matched to a gene: 8. This CDR3 is CASSRHTGDDGYTF. Written as DNA, the CDR3 is TGCGCCAGCAGCCGGCATACAGGGGACGATGGCTACACCTTC.

The J gene is TRBJ1-1, the V gene TRBV9; D gene uncertain. The germline CDR1 and CDR2 sequences are SGDLS and YYNGEE. This CDR3 has 13 amino acids. Between the trimmed V and J ends, which lost 3 bases and 2 bases, there was a span of 8 bases. The CDR3 here is CASSGGVNTEAFF. The CDR3 nucleotides read TGTGCCAGCAGCGGCGGGGTCAACACTGAAGCTTTCTTT.

The J gene is TRBJ1-6, the V gene TRBV29-1; 7 positions match TRBD1. In germline, CDR1 is SQVTM, CDR2 ANQGSEA. This CDR3 has 13 residues. The V segment lost 7 bases and the J segment 6 bases; nucleotides outside the gene matches: 6. The CDR3 reads CSAKQGSNSPLHF. CDR3 DNA: TGCAGCGCAAAACAGGGGTCTAATTCACCCCTCCACTTT.

This chain joins TRBV7-9 and TRBJ1-2; perhaps TRBD1 as D (6 bases). The CDR3 contains 13 residues. The germline V gene has CDR1 SEHNR and CDR2 FQNEAQ (reference sequence). V was cut by 5 bases and J by 2 bases, with 9 bases left in between. CDR3 amino acids: CASSPTGNYGYTF. DNA for the CDR3: TGTGCCAGCAGCCCAACAGGGAACTATGGCTACACCTTC.